This is a list of T cell receptor beta chains from one sample in a study of CD8 T cells in Susac syndrome. TCRdb reprocessed the immunoSEQ multiplex PCR reads via MiXCR and lists one record per CDR3 protein. The sample lists tens of thousands of distinct CDR3 sequences, around 96% occurring once. The sequenced sample was CD8+ T cells from PBMCs. Receptor source: a human donor with Susac syndrome. CDR3s include the opening cysteine and the closing phenylalanine or tryptophan. The D gene is left open where the match is weak. Size values are once, few and many counts, or a class for expanded clones, and some rows have none.

abundance	d_gene	v_gene	j_gene	CDR3nt	CDR3aa
.	TRBD2	TRBV29-1	TRBJ2-5	TGCAGCGTTCCGGGACTAGCGGGAGGGCCGCCAGAGACCCAGTACTTC	CSVPGLAGGPPETQYF
.	.	TRBV6-5	TRBJ2-7	TGTGCCAGCAGTTACAGGGCCGGGGGAGGCGAGCAGTACTTC	CASSYRAGGGEQYF
.	.	TRBV24-1	TRBJ2-5	TGTGCCACCAGTGATTGGACCGGGGAAGAGACCCAGTACTTC	CATSDWTGEETQYF
.	.	TRBV10-3	TRBJ1-2	TGTGCCATCGATACAGGTCCCTATGGCTACACCTTC	CAIDTGPYGYTF
.	.	TRBV12-3/TRBV12-4	TRBJ2-7	TGTGCCAGCAGTTTATGGTTGCGGTTGGACGAGCAGTACTTC	CASSLWLRLDEQYF
.	.	TRBV29-1	TRBJ1-1	TGCAGCGGTTTTGGGGGGGTAGAAACTGAAGCTTTCTTT	CSGFGGVETEAFF
.	TRBD2	TRBV4-3	TRBJ2-1	TGCGCCAGCAGCCAGGAGGGACTAGCGACGCCCAATGAGCAGTTCTTC	CASSQEGLATPNEQFF
.	.	TRBV28	TRBJ2-7	TGTGCCAGCAGCCACGGGACACCTACCTACGAGCAGTACTTC	CASSHGTPTYEQYF
.	TRBD2	TRBV20-1	TRBJ2-1	TGCAGTGCTAGAGATGAAGCGGGGGGGTACAATGAGCAGTTCTTC	CSARDEAGGYNEQFF
once	.	TRBV16	TRBJ2-7	TGTGCCAGCAGCCAAGATTCCCACTACGAGCAGTACTTC	CASSQDSHYEQYF
.	TRBD2	TRBV29-1	TRBJ2-7	TGCAGCGTTCAGGTAGCGGGAGGCTACGAGCAGTACTTC	CSVQVAGGYEQYF
.	TRBD1	TRBV4-3	TRBJ2-5	TGCGCCAGCAGCCGCAAGAAGGAGGGACAGGGATACCAAGAGACCCAGTACTTC	CASSRKKEGQGYQETQYF
.	.	TRBV20-1	TRBJ1-2	TGCAGTGCGCCCCCGCAGGGTGGGGGCTACACCTTC	CSAPPQGGGYTF
once	.	TRBV13	TRBJ2-1	TGTGCCAGCAGCCCCGACAGTTACAATGAGCAGTTCTTC	CASSPDSYNEQFF
few	.	TRBV7-9	TRBJ2-2	TGTGCCAGCAGCTTGAGGACCACCGGGGAGCTGTTTTTT	CASSLRTTGELFF
.	.	TRBV7-2	TRBJ2-3	TGTGCCAGCAGCGGGGGGGGCGGGATCACAGATACGCAGTATTTT	CASSGGGGITDTQYF
.	TRBD1	TRBV27	TRBJ2-7	TGTGCCAGCAGTTTTGGACAGGGAACCTACGAGCAGTACTTC	CASSFGQGTYEQYF
.	.	TRBV20-1	TRBJ1-5	TGCAGTGCTAGAGATGGCCCAGCGAATAGCAATCAGCCCCAGCATTTT	CSARDGPANSNQPQHF
.	TRBD2	TRBV4-3	TRBJ2-1	TGCGCCAGCCAACCGGGACTAGGATACAATGAGCAGTTCTTC	CASQPGLGYNEQFF
.	.	TRBV12-3/TRBV12-4	TRBJ1-1	TGTGCCAGCAGTCCTACAGGGCCCACTGAAGCTTTCTTT	CASSPTGPTEAFF
.	.	TRBV20-1	TRBJ1-2	TGCAGTGCTAGAGACCCGGCGGGCGGGAGGGGCTACACCTTC	CSARDPAGGRGYTF
.	.	TRBV16	TRBJ2-2	TGTGCCAGCGGAAATGCCGGGGAGCTGTTTTTT	CASGNAGELFF
.	.	TRBV6-5	TRBJ2-2	TGTGGAACGGGGTGGGCTAGCAAGTACACCGGGGAGCTGTTTTTT	CGTGWASKYTGELFF
.	TRBD1	TRBV5-6	TRBJ2-7	TGTGCCAGCAGCTCGACAGGGTTCTACGAGCAGTACTTC	CASSSTGFYEQYF
.	TRBD1	TRBV7-9	TRBJ2-7	TGTGCCAGCAGCTTTAGTGGGACAGGGACCTACGAGCAGTACTTC	CASSFSGTGTYEQYF
.	.	TRBV20-1	TRBJ2-3	TGCAGTGCTAGAGATCTTGTTACAGGACGGGATACGCAGTATTTT	CSARDLVTGRDTQYF
.	.	TRBV3-1	TRBJ2-1	TGTGCCAGCAGCCAAGCGTCCCGGGAAGAGCAGTTCTTC	CASSQASREEQFF
.	.	TRBV5-1	TRBJ2-4	TGCGCCAGCAGGGACCTAGCCAAAAACATTCAGTACTTC	CASRDLAKNIQYF
.	.	TRBV10-3	TRBJ2-6	TGTGCCATCAGTGAGTCGAAATGGGCGGAAACTGGGGCCAACGTCCTGACTTTC	CAISESKWAETGANVLTF
.	.	TRBV7-9	TRBJ2-5	TGTGCCAGCAGCCCAACTAGTGAGACCCAGTACTTC	CASSPTSETQYF
.	.	TRBV7-2	TRBJ2-3	TGTGCCAGCAGCGCTGGTGGGGTCGGGACGCAGTATTTT	CASSAGGVGTQYF
.	TRBD2	TRBV13	TRBJ2-1	TGTGCCAGCAGCCCCGGGACTAGCGGGGGAAATGAGCAGTTCTTC	CASSPGTSGGNEQFF
.	.	TRBV29-1	TRBJ2-3	TGCAGCGTTGTAGAACGGGGTTTAGATACGCAGTATTTT	CSVVERGLDTQYF
once	.	TRBV12-3/TRBV12-4	TRBJ2-3	TGTGCCAGCAGTACCCTGTTGGGGGCAGATACGCAGTATTTT	CASSTLLGADTQYF
.	.	TRBV20-1	TRBJ1-1	TGCAGTGCTAGGAAAGGGGGATGGAAGAACACTGAAGCTTTCTTT	CSARKGGWKNTEAFF
.	.	TRBV28	TRBJ2-4	TGTGCCAGCAGTCCCCCCCTAGGTACTGGCATTCAGTACTTC	CASSPPLGTGIQYF
.	.	TRBV18	TRBJ2-3	TGTGCCAGCTCACCACCTCAGGCCTGGGGCACAGATACGCAGTATTTT	CASSPPQAWGTDTQYF
.	.	TRBV10-3	TRBJ2-1	TGTGCCATCACCTATGAGCAGTTCTTC	CAITYEQFF
.	.	TRBV5-1	TRBJ2-2	TGCGCCAGCAGCAGGATCTTCACCGGGGAGCTGTTTTTT	CASSRIFTGELFF
.	TRBD1	TRBV20-1	TRBJ2-7	TGCAGTGCTAGAGACCCGACAGGGGACTACGAGCAGTACTTC	CSARDPTGDYEQYF
.	.	TRBV20-1	TRBJ2-7	TGCAGTGCTAGAGATGGAGGCGGCCTTACCTACGAGCAGTACTTC	CSARDGGGLTYEQYF
.	.	TRBV21-1	TRBJ2-4	TGTGCCAGGCCACCGGGACTAGCGGGCGGAAACATTCAGTACTTC	CARPPGLAGGNIQYF
.	.	TRBV14	TRBJ2-7	TGTGCCAGCAGCCAAGGAACCGCCTACGAGCAGTACTTC	CASSQGTAYEQYF
.	.	TRBV28	TRBJ2-7	TGTGCCAGCAGTTCCTTCCCCCCAGCAACCTCGACTGGCTACGAGCAGTACTTC	CASSSFPPATSTGYEQYF
.	TRBD2	TRBV29-1	TRBJ2-1	TGCAGCGTTGAAGATCGCGGTTCTAGCGGCCCCCTAAAGGGGAGGAATGAGCAGTTCTTC	CSVEDRGSSGPLKGRNEQFF